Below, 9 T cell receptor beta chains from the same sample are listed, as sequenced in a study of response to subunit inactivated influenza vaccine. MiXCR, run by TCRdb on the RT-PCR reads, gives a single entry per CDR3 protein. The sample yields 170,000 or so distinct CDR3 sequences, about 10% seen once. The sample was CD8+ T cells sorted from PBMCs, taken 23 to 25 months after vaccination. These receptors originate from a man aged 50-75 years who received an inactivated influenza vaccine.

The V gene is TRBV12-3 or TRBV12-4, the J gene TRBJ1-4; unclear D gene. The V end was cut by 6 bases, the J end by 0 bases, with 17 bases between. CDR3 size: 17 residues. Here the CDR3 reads CASSPLSGYPTNEKLFF. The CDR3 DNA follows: TGTGCCAGCAGCCCCCTCTCGGGGTACCCAACTAATGAAAAACTGTTTTTT.

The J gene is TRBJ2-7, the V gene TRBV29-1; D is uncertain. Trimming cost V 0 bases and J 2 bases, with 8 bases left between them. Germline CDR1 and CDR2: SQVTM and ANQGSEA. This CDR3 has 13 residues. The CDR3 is CSVEDLGTYEQYF. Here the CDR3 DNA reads TGCAGCGTTGAAGATCTTGGAACCTACGAGCAGTACTTC.

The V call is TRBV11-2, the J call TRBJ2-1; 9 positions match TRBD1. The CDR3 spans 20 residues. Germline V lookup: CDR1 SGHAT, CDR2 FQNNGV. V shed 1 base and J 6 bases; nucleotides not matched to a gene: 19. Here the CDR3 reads CASSLGIGGSGTGLFNEQFF. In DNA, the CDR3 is TGTGCCAGCAGCTTAGGAATTGGCGGCTCCGGGACAGGGTTATTCAATGAGCAGTTCTTC.

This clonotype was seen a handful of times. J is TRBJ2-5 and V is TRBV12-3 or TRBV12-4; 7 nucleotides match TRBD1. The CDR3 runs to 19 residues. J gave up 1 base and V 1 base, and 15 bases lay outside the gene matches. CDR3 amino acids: CASSLDGYGDGQVQETQYF. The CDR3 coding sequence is TGTGCCAGCAGTTTAGATGGATACGGGGACGGACAGGTCCAAGAGACCCAGTACTTC.

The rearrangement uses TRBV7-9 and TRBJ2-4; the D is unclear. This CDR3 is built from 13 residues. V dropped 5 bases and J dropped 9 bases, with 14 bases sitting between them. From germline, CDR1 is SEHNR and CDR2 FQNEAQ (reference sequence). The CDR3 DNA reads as TGTGCCAGCAGCGCCTCATCTACTGGCATTCAGTACTTC. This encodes CASSASSTGIQYF.

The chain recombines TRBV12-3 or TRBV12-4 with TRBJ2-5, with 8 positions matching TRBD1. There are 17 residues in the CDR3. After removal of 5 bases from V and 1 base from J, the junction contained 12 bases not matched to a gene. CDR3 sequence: CASSGGSAGGIQETQYF. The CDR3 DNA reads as TGTGCCAGCAGTGGGGGTTCAGCAGGGGGCATCCAAGAGACCCAGTACTTC.

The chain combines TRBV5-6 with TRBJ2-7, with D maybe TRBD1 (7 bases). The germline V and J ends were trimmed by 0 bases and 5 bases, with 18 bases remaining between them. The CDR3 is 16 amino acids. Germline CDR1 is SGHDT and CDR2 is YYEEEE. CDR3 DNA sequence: TGTGCCAGCAGCTTGGAAGGTTGGAGGGGGACAGACGAGCAGTACTTC. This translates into CASSLEGWRGTDEQYF.

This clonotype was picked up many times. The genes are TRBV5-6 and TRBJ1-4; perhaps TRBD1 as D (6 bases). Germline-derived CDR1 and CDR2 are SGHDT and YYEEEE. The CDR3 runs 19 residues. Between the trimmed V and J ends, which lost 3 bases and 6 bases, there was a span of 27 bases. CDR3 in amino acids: CASSSLRVTGRIPDEKLFF. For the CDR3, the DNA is TGTGCCAGCAGCTCCCTTAGGGTTACAGGGCGAATCCCCGATGAAAAACTGTTTTTT.

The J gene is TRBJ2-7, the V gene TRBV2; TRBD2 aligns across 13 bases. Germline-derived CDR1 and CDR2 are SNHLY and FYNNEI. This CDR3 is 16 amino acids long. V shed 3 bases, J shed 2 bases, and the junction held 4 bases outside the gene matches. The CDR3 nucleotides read TGTGCCAGCAGTGAGATCGGACTAGCGGGGGCCTACGAGCAGTACTTC. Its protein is CASSEIGLAGAYEQYF.